A single sample gave rise to the 23 T cell receptor beta chains below, sequenced in a study of shared clonotypes between healthy human individuals. Naive CD8 populations comprised CD45RO-negative cells positively selected for CCR7, excluding terminally differentiated effector memory CD45RA+ cells. TCRdb keeps only in-frame clones here, not all; method: immunoSEQ multiplex PCR. Of roughly 2 million clones listed, approximately 95% are singletons. The sample taken for sequencing was naive CD8+ T cells sorted from blood. These receptors all stem from a man aged 18-30 years in good health.

This clone was recorded only once. The gene calls are TRBV5-1 and TRBJ2-7; 12 bases map to TRBD2. Losses at the gene ends were 5 bases for V and 5 bases for J; bases not matched to a gene: 17. The CDR3 length is 18 residues. CDR1 and CDR2 (germline): SGHRS, YFSETQ. The CDR3 loop reads CASRRKYGLAGLGDEQYF. DNA of the CDR3: TGCGCCAGCAGACGAAAGTATGGACTAGCGGGGCTGGGGGACGAGCAGTACTTC. The full variable domain, completed using reference TRBV5-1 and TRBJ2-7, is KAGVTQTPRYLIKTRGQQVTLSCSPISGHRSVSWYQQTPGQGLQFLFEYFSETQRNKGNFPGRFSGRQFSNSRSEMNVSTLELGDSALYLCASRRKYGLAGLGDEQYFGPGTRLTVT.

The chain is built from TRBV19 and TRBJ2-7, with no clear D. Per the germline V gene, CDR1 is LNHDA and CDR2 is SQIVND (reference sequence). The V end lost 6 bases, the J end lost 3 bases, and 15 bases lay between the germline ends. The CDR3 sequence is 14 residues long. Here the CDR3 reads CASSISAWDYEQYF. The CDR3 DNA follows: TGTGCCAGTAGCATCTCCGCTTGGGACTACGAGCAGTACTTC.

The rearrangement joins TRBV11-2 to TRBJ2-7, with D maybe TRBD2 (6 bases). Trimming pared 3 bases from V and 2 bases from J, leaving 14 bases between. From germline, CDR1 is SGHAT and CDR2 FQNNGV. CDR3 length: 15 amino acids. The CDR3 sequence: CASSFFASEAYEQYF. The CDR3 bases are TGTGCCAGCAGCTTTTTTGCTAGCGAAGCCTACGAGCAGTACTTC.

CDR3: CASSGPSGTTLSDTQYF. Written as DNA, the CDR3 is TGTGCCAGCTCCGGGCCCTCCGGGACTACCCTCTCCGATACGCAGTATTTT. V usage is TRBV5-6 and J usage is TRBJ2-3, with 7 bases lining up with TRBD2. This CDR3 region has 17 residues. Germline CDR1 is SGHDT and CDR2 is YYEEEE. Trimming removed 7 bases from V and 6 bases from J; junction bases left unmatched: 20. Drawing the rest from reference TRBV5-6 and TRBJ2-3, the complete variable domain is DAGVTQSPTHLIKTRGQQVTLRCSPKSGHDTVSWYQQALGQGPQFIFQYYEEEERQRGNFPDRFSGHQFPNYSSELNVNALLLGDSALYLCASSGPSGTTLSDTQYFGPGTRLTVL.

This rearrangement joins TRBV15 to TRBJ1-1, with a possible D match to TRBD1 (6 bases). The CDR3 has 16 amino acids. Trimming took 2 bases from V and 0 from J, leaving 13 bases between them. Germline V lookup: CDR1 LNHNV, CDR2 YYDKDF (reference sequence). DNA of the CDR3: TGTGCCACCAGCAGATGGGACCAGGGGTTGAACACTGAAGCTTTCTTT. This sequence encodes CATSRWDQGLNTEAFF.

In DNA form, the CDR3 reads TGTGCCAGCAGTGATGGCCCAATGTTAAATGAAAAACTGTTTTTT. It encodes CASSDGPMLNEKLFF. The chain employs TRBV2 and TRBJ1-4; no reliable D call. The ends were cut back, 3 bases at V and 5 bases at J, with 13 bases in the middle. This CDR3 region has 15 residues. Germline values: CDR1 SNHLY, CDR2 FYNNEI.

The chain has TRBV10-3 and TRBJ2-7; a weak D match, TRBD2 (6 bases). The germline V and J ends were trimmed by 4 bases and 1 base, with 17 bases remaining between them. This CDR3 region has 16 residues. CDR1 is ENHRY and CDR2 is SYGVKD in the germline V gene. The chain's CDR3 is CAISGGETAMSYEQYF. Here the CDR3 DNA reads TGTGCCATCAGTGGGGGGGAGACAGCAATGTCCTACGAGCAGTACTTC.

The V call is TRBV4-3, the J call TRBJ2-4, with D perhaps assigned TRBD1 or TRBD2 (5 bases each). The length of the CDR3 is 14 residues. V was clipped by 4 bases and J by 10 bases, with 17 bases between them. Germline lookup yields CDR1 LGHNA and CDR2 YSLEER. Here the CDR3 DNA reads TGCGCCAGCAGCCCGTTTAGGGGAGTTGGAATTCAGTACTTC. Translation: CASSPFRGVGIQYF.

This clone was detected once. V gene TRBV27 combines with J gene TRBJ1-5, with D perhaps TRBD1 (5 bases). Trimming cost V 6 bases and J 0 bases, with 9 bases left between them. The germline V gene has CDR1 MNHEY and CDR2 SMNVEV (reference sequence). The CDR3 spans 14 residues. The CDR3 spells CASRSGPSNQPQHF. The CDR3 region has the DNA TGTGCCAGCAGGTCGGGGCCTAGCAATCAGCCCCAGCATTTT.

V usage is TRBV11-2 and J usage is TRBJ2-7; perhaps TRBD2 as D (6 bases). This CDR3 has 16 amino acids. With 1 base removed from V and 1 base from J, the gap between germline ends came to 14 bases. Per the germline V gene, CDR1 is SGHAT and CDR2 is FQNNGV. The CDR3 spells CASSLVSAGWSYEQYF. As DNA, the CDR3 is TGTGCCAGCAGCTTAGTATCGGCGGGATGGTCCTACGAGCAGTACTTC.

V usage is TRBV7-3 and J usage is TRBJ1-1; 10 bases line up with TRBD1. The CDR3 consists of 14 residues. Germline V lookup: CDR1 SGHTA, CDR2 FQGTGA. The J segment lost 5 bases and the V segment lost 4 bases, leaving 4 bases of the junction unmatched. DNA for the CDR3: TGTGCCAGCAGCTGGACAGGGGGAGAGACTGAAGCTTTCTTT. As protein: CASSWTGGETEAFF.

In DNA, the CDR3 is TGTGCTAGTGGTTTTCTAGGGAACGAGCAGTACTTC. Residues: CASGFLGNEQYF. The chain uses TRBV12-5 and TRBJ2-7; no clear D. The CDR3 runs 12 residues. Germline CDR1 reads LGHNT; CDR2 reads FRNRAP. Trimming pared 3 bases from V and 5 bases from J, leaving 8 bases between.

The rearrangement links TRBV7-9 to TRBJ1-1, with a tentative D call TRBD1 (6 bases). This CDR3 has 15 residues. With 5 bases removed from V and 1 base from J, the gap between germline ends came to 14 bases. Germline assignment: CDR1 SEHNR and CDR2 FQNEAQ (reference sequence). The CDR3 bases are TGTGCCAGCAGCCCCTCCGGGACACAGAACACTGAAGCTTTCTTT. As protein: CASSPSGTQNTEAFF.

On this clone itself: The sample has other DNA sequences that encode this CDR3 too. The chain is built from TRBV27 and TRBJ2-7; 8 bases line up with TRBD1. The ends lost 3 bases at V and 4 bases at J; junction bases unmatched: 8. The CDR3 loop spans 15 amino acids. Germline CDR1 and CDR2: MNHEY and SMNVEV (reference sequence). CDR3 DNA sequence: TGTGCCAGCAGTTTCTCCGGGACAGGAAATTACGAGCAGTACTTC. Its protein is CASSFSGTGNYEQYF.

J is TRBJ1-1 and V is TRBV10-3, with 10 bases fitting TRBD1. The CDR3 totals 17 residues. The junction had 11 bases not matched to a gene; V was cut back by 6 bases and J by 1 base. Germline assignment: CDR1 ENHRY and CDR2 SYGVKD. The CDR3 region has the DNA TGTGCCATCAGACCGGACAGGGGGACTTTCCCGAACACTGAAGCTTTCTTT. Amino acid sequence: CAIRPDRGTFPNTEAFF.

The chain joins TRBV10-3 to TRBJ2-7, with 7 bases identical to TRBD2. Germline V gene lookup returns CDR1 ENHRY and CDR2 SYGVKD. The CDR3 has 20 residues. With 4 bases clipped from V and 3 bases from J, the junction kept 24 bases outside the gene matches. CDR3 bases: TGTGCCATCAGTGGGGGTGGGCTAGCGGAGGGGAACCAACCCTACTACGAGCAGTACTTC. This encodes CAISGGGLAEGNQPYYEQYF.

This clone was counted a single time. J is TRBJ2-3 and V is TRBV27; no definite D call. Germline CDR1 is MNHEY and CDR2 is SMNVEV (reference sequence). This CDR3 comprises 13 residues. Deletions cut 5 bases from V and 4 bases from J, with 10 bases between. CDR3 bases: TGTGCCAGCAGTCCCCTAGTGTCAGATACGCAGTATTTT. Its translation is CASSPLVSDTQYF.

The chain combines TRBV7-9 with TRBJ2-7; no firm D call. V dropped 5 bases and J dropped 3 bases, with 14 bases sitting between them. The germline gives CDR1 SEHNR, CDR2 FQNEAQ (reference sequence). This CDR3 comprises 14 residues. In DNA form, the CDR3 reads TGTGCCAGCAGCCTGCAAGGACGGTTCTACGAGCAGTACTTC. It codes for CASSLQGRFYEQYF.

The rearrangement joins TRBV27 to TRBJ2-3; no reliable D call. Trimming took 4 bases from V and 4 from J, leaving 15 bases between them. CDR3 size: 15 residues. The germline V gene has CDR1 MNHEY and CDR2 SMNVEV (reference sequence). CDR3 nucleotides: TGTGCCAGCAGTTCCCCCGTAGATGCCGCAGATACGCAGTATTTT. Translation gives CASSSPVDAADTQYF.

The rearrangement joins TRBV4-3 to TRBJ2-5; D is uncertain. The J call is doubtful: the DNA matches TRBJ2-7 better. The CDR3 loop spans 15 amino acids. The germline V gene has CDR1 LGHNA and CDR2 YSLEER. In nucleotides, the CDR3 is TGCGCCAGCAGCCAAGAGGGGATAGCCCCCTACGAGCAGTACTTC. Encoded protein: CASSQEGIAPYEQYF.

The J gene is TRBJ2-5, the V gene TRBV6-8, with 10 nucleotides matching TRBD2. In germline, CDR1 is MNHGY, CDR2 SAAAGT. CDR3 size: 15 residues. J gave up 6 bases and V 2 bases, and 6 bases lay outside the gene matches. The CDR3 region has the DNA TGTGCCAGCAGTTACCCTCCTAGCGGGAGCCAGACCCAGTACTTC. Amino acids: CASSYPPSGSQTQYF.

In this sample, this clone turned up once. This chain links TRBV6-6 with TRBJ2-2; D is unclear. The CDR3 length is 15 residues. CDR1 and CDR2 (germline): MNHNY, SVGAGI (reference sequence). Trimming took 6 bases from V and 1 from J, leaving 12 bases between them. For the CDR3, the DNA is TGTGCCAGCAGGGATTCGACCCTGAACACCGGGGAGCTGTTTTTT. Translation: CASRDSTLNTGELFF.

The V call is TRBV12-5, the J call TRBJ2-7; no definite D call. V lost 2 bases and J lost 1, with 6 bases in between. The CDR3 consists of 13 residues. The germline V gene encodes CDR1 LGHNT and CDR2 FRNRAP. CDR3 region: CASGLSESYEQYF. CDR3 in DNA: TGTGCTAGTGGTTTGTCAGAATCCTACGAGCAGTACTTC. The full variable domain, its missing parts supplied by reference TRBV12-5 and TRBJ2-7, is DARVTQTPRHKVTEMGQEVTMRCQPILGHNTVFWYRQTMMQGLELLAYFRNRAPLDDSGMPKDRFSAEMPDATLATLKIQPSEPRDSAVYFCASGLSESYEQYFGPGTRLTVT.